The 13 T cell receptor beta chains reported below all come from one sample, sequenced in a study of blood T cell repertoires in COVID-19. The repertoire was sequenced with immunoSEQ multiplex PCR; TCRdb's copy has only in-frame clones and lacks some. The sample has some 43,000 clones, about 91% seen once. The sample consisted of peripheral blood. The receptor source for this set is a man aged 60 to 69 with active COVID-19.

The count of this clone is one. The DNA for the CDR3 is TGTGCCAGCAGTTACGGGCAGTTCATCGGGGAGCTGTTTTTT. The encoded protein is CASSYGQFIGELFF. The chain couples TRBV6-5 to TRBJ2-2; the D is unclear. V was clipped by 2 bases and J by 7 bases, with 11 bases between them. Looked up from germline, CDR1 is MNHEY and CDR2 is SVGAGI. This CDR3 has 14 amino acids.

The rearrangement uses TRBV6-5 and TRBJ2-7; the D gene is possibly TRBD2 (5 bases). CDR3 length: 13 residues. The ends were cut back, 2 bases at V and 6 bases at J, with 11 bases in the middle. Germline CDR1 is MNHEY and CDR2 is SVGAGI. The CDR3 is CASSYGRAGEQYF. The CDR3 bases are TGTGCCAGCAGTTACGGTAGGGCGGGCGAGCAGTACTTC.

J is TRBJ2-2 and V is TRBV5-8, with TRBD1 as a possible D gene (7 bases). There are 15 residues in the CDR3. V lost 4 bases, J lost 4 bases, and 14 bases lay in between. Germline values: CDR1 SGHTS, CDR2 YDEGEE. The DNA for the CDR3 is TGTGCCAGCAGCGCGGGACAGCGTGGCACCGGGGAGCTGTTTTTT. It yields the protein CASSAGQRGTGELFF. The whole variable domain, remainder taken from reference TRBV5-8 and TRBJ2-2, is EAGVTQSPTHLIKTRGQQATLRCSPISGHTSVYWYQQALGLGLQFLLWYDEGEERNRGNFPPRFSGRQFPNYSSELNVNALELEDSALYLCASSAGQRGTGELFFGEGSRLTVL.

The V call is TRBV19, the J call TRBJ2-5, with D unclear. This CDR3 comprises 14 residues. Trimming took 3 bases from V and 7 from J, leaving 15 bases between them. The germline CDR1 and CDR2 sequences are LNHDA and SQIVND (reference sequence). Here the CDR3 reads CASSIGPGELTQYF. As DNA, the CDR3 is TGTGCCAGTAGTATCGGCCCGGGTGAGCTGACCCAGTACTTC.

The chain joins TRBV27 to TRBJ2-4; tentative D call: TRBD2 (7 bases). This CDR3 contains 14 residues. V was pared by 8 bases and J by 2 bases, with 13 bases between. In germline, CDR1 is MNHEY, CDR2 SMNVEV (reference sequence). CDR3 loop: CASGGAASKNIQYF. CDR3 DNA: TGTGCCAGCGGGGGGGCCGCGTCCAAAAACATTCAGTACTTC.

The V and J genes are TRBV9 and TRBJ2-1, with 7 bases lining up with TRBD1. The ends lost 3 bases at V and 4 bases at J; junction bases unmatched: 13. There are 17 residues in the CDR3. CDR1 and CDR2 from the germline V gene are SGDLS and YYNGEE. The CDR3 DNA follows: TGTGCCAGCAGCGCCAACAGGGGTTTGGACACGTACAATGAGCAGTTCTTC. Protein product: CASSANRGLDTYNEQFF. Based on the CDR3 plus reference TRBV9 and TRBJ2-1, the full variable domain is DSGVTQTPKHLITATGQRVTLRCSPRSGDLSVYWYQQSLDQGLQFLIQYYNGEERAKGNILERFSAQQFPDLHSELNLSSLELGDSALYFCASSANRGLDTYNEQFFGPGTRLTVL.

This clone was counted a single time. The V gene is TRBV15, the J gene TRBJ1-2; TRBD1 aligns across 7 bases. CDR1 is LNHNV and CDR2 is YYDKDF in the germline V gene (reference sequence). Trimming took 2 bases from V and 2 from J; bases not matched to a gene: 8. CDR3 size: 16 residues. The CDR3 DNA sequence: TGTGCCACCAGCAGAACCCCACAGGGGACCAACTATGGCTACACCTTC. As protein: CATSRTPQGTNYGYTF.

This chain uses TRBV5-4 with TRBJ1-6; D gene uncertain. Germline V lookup: CDR1 SGHNT, CDR2 YYREEE (reference sequence). This CDR3 region has 14 residues. The V gene lost 0 bases and the J gene lost 5 bases, with 6 bases spanning the gap. As DNA, the CDR3 is TGTGCCAGCAGCTTGGGGGGAGATAATTCACCCCTCCACTTT. Residues: CASSLGGDNSPLHF.

The chain combines TRBV5-5 with TRBJ1-2; TRBD1 aligns across 9 bases. Germline-derived CDR1 and CDR2 are SGHKS and YYEKEE (reference sequence). Trimming at V came to 4 bases and at J to 3 bases, leaving 4 bases not matched to a gene. The CDR3 loop spans 14 amino acids. The CDR3 loop reads CASSLQGADYGYTF. Here the CDR3 DNA reads TGTGCCAGCAGCCTACAGGGGGCAGACTATGGCTACACCTTC.

V and J are TRBV28 and TRBJ2-3; 7 nucleotides line up with TRBD2. Looked up from germline, CDR1 is MDHEN and CDR2 is SYDVKM. This CDR3 spans 16 amino acids. V lost 5 bases to trimming and J lost 2 bases; unmatched junction nucleotides: 10. The CDR3 sequence: CASSPIGAGTTDTQYF. DNA of the CDR3: TGTGCCAGCAGTCCCATCGGAGCGGGGACCACAGATACGCAGTATTTT.

The rearrangement joins TRBV4-1 to TRBJ2-7, with 7 bases fitting TRBD2. Trimming at V came to 2 bases and at J to 4 bases, leaving 5 bases not matched to a gene. In germline, CDR1 is MGHRA, CDR2 YSYEKL. The CDR3 is 14 amino acids. The CDR3 bases are TGCGCCAGCAGCCAACAGGGCGGGGGTTACGAGCAGTACTTC. It codes for CASSQQGGGYEQYF.

The rearrangement links TRBV11-2 to TRBJ2-1; perhaps TRBD1 as D (6 bases). CDR1 is SGHAT, CDR2 FQNNGV, per germline. The CDR3 consists of 16 residues. Trimming removed 1 base at V and 0 bases at J, with 10 bases between. CDR3 amino acids: CASSLVRGSSYNEQFF. The CDR3 nucleotides read TGTGCCAGCAGCTTAGTAAGGGGGAGCTCCTACAATGAGCAGTTCTTC. Full variable domain (outside the CDR3, taken from reference TRBV11-2 and TRBJ2-1): EAGVAQSPRYKIIEKRQSVAFWCNPISGHATLYWYQQILGQGPKLLIQFQNNGVVDDSQLPKDRFSAERLKGVDSTLKIQPAKLEDSAVYLCASSLVRGSSYNEQFFGPGTRLTVL.

The rearrangement uses TRBV7-2 and TRBJ1-5; tentative D call: TRBD1 (6 bases). Germline CDR1 and CDR2: SGHTA and FQGNSA. The CDR3 runs to 14 residues. The V end lost 0 bases, the J end lost 7 bases, and 10 bases lay between the germline ends. CDR3 loop: CASSLAWGGQPQHF. The DNA for the CDR3 is TGTGCCAGCAGCTTAGCCTGGGGGGGCCAGCCCCAGCATTTT.